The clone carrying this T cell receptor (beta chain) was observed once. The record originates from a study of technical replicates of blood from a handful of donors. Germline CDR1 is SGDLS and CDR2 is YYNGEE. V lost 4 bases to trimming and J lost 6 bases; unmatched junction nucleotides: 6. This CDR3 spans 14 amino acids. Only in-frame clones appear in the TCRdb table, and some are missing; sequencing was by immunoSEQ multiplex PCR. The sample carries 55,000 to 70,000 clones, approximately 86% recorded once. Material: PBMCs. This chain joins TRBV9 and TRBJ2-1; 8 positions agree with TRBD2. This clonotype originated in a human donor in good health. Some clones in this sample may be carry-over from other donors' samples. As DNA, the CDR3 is TGTGCCAGCAGCCCGGGGCTAGCGGGCAATGAGCAGTTCTTC. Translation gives CASSPGLAGNEQFF. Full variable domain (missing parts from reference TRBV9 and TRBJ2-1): DSGVTQTPKHLITATGQRVTLRCSPRSGDLSVYWYQQSLDQGLQFLIQYYNGEERAKGNILERFSAQQFPDLHSELNLSSLELGDSALYFCASSPGLAGNEQFFGPGTRLTVL.